This TCR beta chain originates from a study of T-cell reconstitution after alpha-beta-depleted transplantation in children. Germline V lookup: CDR1 SGHTA, CDR2 FQGNSA. CDR3 size: 17 residues. The V end was cut by 5 bases, the J end by 8 bases, with 25 bases between. This clonotype was recorded a few times. It was with unique molecular identifiers that the TCRbeta library was prepared. MiXCR was run by TCRdb on the PCR reads, yielding one entry per CDR3 protein. The table has about 250,000 distinct CDR3 sequences, around 25% seen once. The chain carries TRBV7-2 and TRBJ2-1; D may be TRBD2 (5 bases). This clonotype was obtained from a female patient under 10 years old who had a stem cell transplant for congenital amegakaryocytic thrombocytopenia, so the T cells may come from the graft donor. Material: PBMCs, mostly from graft donor cells, obtained 360 days after TCRalphabeta/CD19-depleted stem cell transplant. The CDR3 DNA is TGTGCCAGCAGCACTAGTGGGGTTATTCCCCCCGGGGATGAGCAGTTCTTC. Residues: CASSTSGVIPPGDEQFF.